A single sample is the source of the 27 T cell receptor beta chains below, sequenced in a study of cytomegalovirus exposure and HLA in healthy donors. PCR was performed using 60 Vbeta and 13 Jbeta primers. Assay used: immunoSEQ multiplex PCR; TCRdb lists only in-frame clones, some missing. The sample holds about 140,000 clones, roughly 80% seen once. What was sequenced was PBMCs. The receptors shown here come from a man between 18 and 35 years old in good health and CMV-seronegative.

The rearrangement joins TRBV6-6 to TRBJ1-4; TRBD1 aligns across 8 bases. The V gene end was trimmed by 2 bases and the J gene end by 6 bases; junction bases not matched to a gene: 5. CDR3 length: 15 amino acids. Germline values: CDR1 MNHNY, CDR2 SVGAGI (reference sequence). For the CDR3, the DNA is TGTGCCAGCAGTTACCTGGGACAGGCGGATGAAAAACTGTTTTTT. Protein: CASSYLGQADEKLFF.

The chain recombines TRBV2 with TRBJ2-3; TRBD1 aligns across 10 bases. The CDR3 runs 15 residues. Germline CDR1 SNHLY, CDR2 FYNNEI. With 9 bases clipped from V and 4 bases from J, the junction kept 10 bases outside the gene matches. The CDR3 loop is CASLRQGAVADTQYF. The DNA for the CDR3 is TGTGCCAGTCTAAGACAGGGGGCAGTGGCAGATACGCAGTATTTT.

The chain is built from TRBV5-4 and TRBJ1-6; D possibly corresponds to TRBD1 (6 bases). V lost 3 bases and J lost 10, with 14 bases in between. The CDR3 is made up of 14 amino acids. Germline V CDR1 and CDR2: SGHNT, YYREEE (reference sequence). The chain's CDR3 is CASSSVQGLSPLHF. CDR3 coding DNA: TGTGCCAGCAGCTCCGTACAGGGATTATCACCCCTCCACTTT.

The chain uses TRBV7-8 and TRBJ1-2, with 8 bases fitting TRBD1. Germline trimming cut 2 bases from V and 7 bases from J; bases unmatched to any gene: 6. Germline V lookup: CDR1 SGHVS, CDR2 FQNEAQ. This CDR3 is 14 amino acids long. CDR3 region: CASSLLQGAGGYTF. CDR3 DNA: TGTGCCAGCAGCTTATTGCAGGGGGCGGGTGGCTACACCTTC.

On this clone: Other DNA sequences in this specimen translate into the identical CDR3. The J gene is TRBJ1-3, the V gene TRBV27; 7 bases agree with TRBD1. This CDR3 spans 15 amino acids. The germline V gene has CDR1 MNHEY and CDR2 SMNVEV (reference sequence). Trimming cost V 6 bases and J 4 bases; bases outside gene matches: 9. As DNA, the CDR3 is TGTGCCAGCAGCTTGACAGGGACTTCAGGAAACACCATATATTTT. Translating gives CASSLTGTSGNTIYF.

The chain joins TRBV7-9 to TRBJ1-1; D is possibly TRBD1 (5 bases). V lost 4 bases, J lost 4 bases, and 16 bases lay in between. The CDR3 is made up of 15 amino acids. The germline V gene encodes CDR1 SEHNR and CDR2 FQNEAQ (reference sequence). Here the CDR3 DNA reads TGTGCCAGCAGCTCCTCGCAGGGTCAAGGCACTGAAGCTTTCTTT. The encoded protein is CASSSSQGQGTEAFF.

The chain couples TRBV7-8 to TRBJ2-7; D perhaps matches TRBD1 (6 bases). Trimming stripped 5 bases from V and 1 base from J, with 12 bases between. Germline CDR1 reads SGHVS; CDR2 reads FQNEAQ. The CDR3 covers 14 residues. DNA for the CDR3: TGTGCCAGCAGCAGAAGGGACATTTCCTACGAGCAGTACTTC. Encoded protein: CASSRRDISYEQYF.

Here the CDR3 DNA reads TGTGCCAGCAGACTCGGGACAGCCCACGGGCAGTACTTC. Translating it yields CASRLGTAHGQYF. V is TRBV6-5 and J is TRBJ2-7; TRBD1 matches 7 bases. The CDR3 spans 13 residues. Germline CDR1 MNHEY, CDR2 SVGAGI. The J segment lost 9 bases and the V segment lost 6 bases, leaving 11 bases of the junction unmatched.

This chain joins TRBV5-1 and TRBJ2-3, with 7 bases that match TRBD2. The V and J ends lost 3 bases and 6 bases, in that order; junction bases with no gene match: 13. Germline V lookup: CDR1 SGHRS, CDR2 YFSETQ. This CDR3 comprises 16 residues. The CDR3 here is CASSSWDRAGVDTQYF. In DNA form, the CDR3 reads TGCGCCAGCAGCTCCTGGGACCGGGCGGGGGTTGATACGCAGTATTTT.

V gene TRBV2 combines with J gene TRBJ2-2, with TRBD1 matching over 7 bases. CDR1 is SNHLY and CDR2 is FYNNEI in the germline V gene. J was trimmed by 0 bases and V by 6 bases; bases with no gene match: 7. The CDR3 loop spans 16 amino acids. CDR3 residues: CASSARQGANTGELFF. CDR3 DNA: TGTGCCAGCAGCGCCCGACAGGGAGCGAACACCGGGGAGCTGTTTTTT.

The chain combines TRBV4-3 with TRBJ2-3; 10 nucleotides line up with TRBD1. CDR1 and CDR2 (germline): LGHNA, YSLEER. Trimming took 5 bases from V and 3 from J; bases not matched to a gene: 5. The CDR3 extends over 15 amino acids. The CDR3 reads CASSKTGGNTDTQYF. As DNA, the CDR3 is TGCGCCAGCAGCAAGACAGGGGGCAATACAGATACGCAGTATTTT.

The chain links TRBV20-1 to TRBJ2-7; D is unclear. This CDR3 is built from 11 residues. The germline V gene has CDR1 DFQATT and CDR2 SNEGSKA (reference sequence). V was cut by 3 bases and J by 7 bases, with 10 bases left in between. DNA for the CDR3: TGCAGTGCTAGGGATGTGCGGGAGCAGTACTTC. Protein sequence: CSARDVREQYF.

The chain uses TRBV14 and TRBJ2-5; 7 bases align to TRBD1. V lost 5 bases, J lost 0 bases, and 6 bases stayed unmatched. CDR1 and CDR2 (germline): SGHDN, FVKESK. The length of the CDR3 is 15 residues. CDR3 sequence (DNA): TGTGCCAGCAGCGTCTGGACAGGCAACCAAGAGACCCAGTACTTC. Its protein product is CASSVWTGNQETQYF. The entire variable domain, with the rest obtained from reference TRBV14 and TRBJ2-5, is as follows: EAGVTQFPSHSVIEKGQTVTLRCDPISGHDNLYWYRRVMGKEIKFLLHFVKESKQDESGMPNNRFLAERTGGTYSTLKVQPAELEDSGVYFCASSVWTGNQETQYFGPGTRLLVL.

The chain employs TRBV27 and TRBJ1-1; TRBD1 matches 7 bases. Unmatched junction bases numbered 6, after V lost 2 bases and J lost 6 bases. The length of the CDR3 is 14 residues. In germline, CDR1 is MNHEY, CDR2 SMNVEV (reference sequence). This CDR3 reads CASSLRFGQAEAFF. The CDR3 DNA follows: TGTGCCAGCAGTTTAAGGTTTGGACAGGCTGAAGCTTTCTTT.

The chain carries TRBV7-8 and TRBJ1-1; 8 bases map to TRBD1. The germline V gene has CDR1 SGHVS and CDR2 FQNEAQ. V shed 4 bases and J 10 bases; nucleotides not matched to a gene: 11. The CDR3 is 14 amino acids. The CDR3 is CASSSQRTGKGAFF. The CDR3 nucleotides read TGTGCCAGCAGCTCCCAAAGGACAGGGAAGGGAGCTTTCTTT.

The CDR3 here is CASSLDRVAGGYEQYF. The CDR3 bases are TGTGCCAGCAGCTTAGATCGGGTAGCGGGGGGCTACGAGCAGTACTTC. The chain recombines TRBV11-2 with TRBJ2-7; 10 positions agree with TRBD2. Germline lookup yields CDR1 SGHAT and CDR2 FQNNGV. Unmatched junction bases numbered 5, after V lost 0 bases and J lost 3 bases. The CDR3 covers 16 residues.

The chain recombines TRBV5-1 with TRBJ2-7; 9 bases agree with TRBD1. J was trimmed by 2 bases and V by 3 bases; bases with no gene match: 6. The CDR3 is 15 residues long. The germline gives CDR1 SGHRS, CDR2 YFSETQ. The CDR3 DNA is TGCGCCAGCAGCTGGGGGACAGGGAAAACCTACGAGCAGTACTTC. Residues: CASSWGTGKTYEQYF. Filled out from reference TRBV5-1 and TRBJ2-7, the complete variable domain reads KAGVTQTPRYLIKTRGQQVTLSCSPISGHRSVSWYQQTPGQGLQFLFEYFSETQRNKGNFPGRFSGRQFSNSRSEMNVSTLELGDSALYLCASSWGTGKTYEQYFGPGTRLTVT.

The rearrangement links TRBV5-5 to TRBJ1-5; D is ambiguous. The germline V gene has CDR1 SGHKS and CDR2 YYEKEE (reference sequence). V was shortened by 4 bases and J by 3 bases, with 8 bases between the two germline ends. The CDR3 runs to 13 residues. The CDR3 coding sequence is TGTGCCAGCAGCGACCAGGTCAATCAGCCCCAGCATTTT. This encodes CASSDQVNQPQHF.

This chain joins TRBV6-4 and TRBJ2-3; tentative D call: TRBD2 (6 bases). The ends were cut back, 2 bases at V and 0 bases at J, with 9 bases in the middle. The germline V gene encodes CDR1 MRHNA and CDR2 SNTAGT. This CDR3 region has 15 residues. The CDR3 nucleotides read TGTGCCAGCAGTGACGGGGCGGGGAGCACAGATACGCAGTATTTT. Translated: CASSDGAGSTDTQYF.

The chain links TRBV15 to TRBJ2-5, with a tentative D call TRBD2 (6 bases). CDR3 size: 16 residues. CDR1 and CDR2 (germline): LNHNV, YYDKDF (reference sequence). Trimming left V 0 bases short and J 4 bases short, with 15 bases between. The CDR3 DNA is TGTGCCACCAGCAGAGATCCTTACGGGGGATTAGAGACCCAGTACTTC. Translating it yields CATSRDPYGGLETQYF.

This clone has just a few counts. The chain joins TRBV18 to TRBJ1-5, with TRBD1 matching 8 bases. This CDR3 has 17 amino acids. V shed 3 bases and J 3 bases; nucleotides not matched to a gene: 10. CDR1 is KGHSH and CDR2 is LQKENI in the germline V gene. CDR3 in amino acids: CASSPASDRGVNQPQHF. The CDR3 bases are TGTGCCAGCTCACCGGCCTCAGACAGGGGTGTCAATCAGCCCCAGCATTTT.

The chain employs TRBV5-1 and TRBJ2-5; D gene uncertain. The germline V gene encodes CDR1 SGHRS and CDR2 YFSETQ. V lost 6 bases to trimming and J lost 4 bases, with 22 bases between them. The CDR3 sequence is 16 residues long. The CDR3 here is CASTPELFKIAETQYF. CDR3 bases: TGCGCCAGCACCCCGGAGCTTTTTAAGATCGCAGAGACCCAGTACTTC.

About this clone itself: At one end the junction does not follow the germline gene, possibly because of a read error. V usage is TRBV7-9 and J usage is TRBJ2-1; 9 bases line up with TRBD1. Germline V lookup: CDR1 SEHNR, CDR2 FQNEAQ (reference sequence). The CDR3 extends over 12 amino acids. CDR3 nucleotides: TGTGCCAGCAGCCCCCCAGACAGGGGGTATGTCTTC. As protein: CASSPPDRGYVF.

The V gene is TRBV9, the J gene TRBJ2-3, with 14 bases identical to TRBD2. Germline V lookup: CDR1 SGDLS, CDR2 YYNGEE. After removal of 0 bases from V and 6 bases from J, the junction contained 0 bases not matched to a gene. The CDR3 is 15 residues long. CDR3 sequence: CASSVGTSGGDTQYF. Here the CDR3 DNA reads TGTGCCAGCAGCGTAGGGACTAGCGGGGGGGATACGCAGTATTTT.

The V call is TRBV2, the J call TRBJ1-2, with 7 positions matching TRBD1. V was clipped by 3 bases and J by 4 bases; unmatched bases: 2. The CDR3 length is 13 residues. CDR1 and CDR2 from the germline V gene are SNHLY and FYNNEI. Written as DNA, the CDR3 is TGTGCCAGCAGTGAGGCAGGGGGCTATGGCTACACCTTC. This encodes CASSEAGGYGYTF. The entire variable domain, with the rest obtained from reference TRBV2 and TRBJ1-2, is as follows: EPEVTQTPSHQVTQMGQEVILRCVPISNHLYFYWYRQILGQKVEFLVSFYNNEISEKSEIFDDQFSVERPDGSNFTLKIRSTKLEDSAMYFCASSEAGGYGYTFGSGTRLTVV.

V usage is TRBV6-5 and J usage is TRBJ1-6, with 7 positions matching TRBD1. With 0 bases clipped from V and 12 bases from J, the junction kept 2 bases outside the gene matches. CDR1 is MNHEY and CDR2 is SVGAGI in the germline V gene. The CDR3 extends over 13 amino acids. Here the CDR3 DNA reads TGTGCCAGCAGTTACTCGAGGGACAGACCCCTCCACTTT. It is translated as CASSYSRDRPLHF.

This chain links TRBV12-2 with TRBJ1-5; the DNA was not compared with TRBD1, the D call given in the table. TRBV12-2 is a known pseudogene. The CDR3 sequence is 15 residues long. The CDR3 DNA is TGTGCAAGTCGCCCTCGGGACAGTAGCAATCAGCCCCAGCATTTT. Its protein is CASRPRDSSNQPQHF.